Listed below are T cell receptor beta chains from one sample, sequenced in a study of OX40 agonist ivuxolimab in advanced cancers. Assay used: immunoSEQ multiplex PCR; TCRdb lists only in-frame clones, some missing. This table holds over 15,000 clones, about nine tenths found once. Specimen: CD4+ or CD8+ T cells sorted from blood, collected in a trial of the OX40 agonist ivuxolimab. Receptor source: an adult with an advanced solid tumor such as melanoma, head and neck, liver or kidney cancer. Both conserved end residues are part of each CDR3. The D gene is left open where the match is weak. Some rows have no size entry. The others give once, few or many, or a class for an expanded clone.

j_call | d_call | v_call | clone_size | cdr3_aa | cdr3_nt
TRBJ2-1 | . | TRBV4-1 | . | CASSQPLRPGNEQFF | TGCGCCAGCAGCCAGCCACTCCGTCCGGGCAATGAGCAGTTCTTC
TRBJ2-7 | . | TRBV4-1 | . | CASRPFDRTYEQYF | TGCGCCAGCAGACCTTTTGACAGGACCTACGAGCAGTACTTC
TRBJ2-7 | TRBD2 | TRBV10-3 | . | CAISASSGRAGEQYF | TGTGCCATCAGTGCGAGTAGCGGGAGGGCTGGAGAGCAGTACTTC
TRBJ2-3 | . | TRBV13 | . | CASSSTSSSSTDTQYF | TGTGCCAGCAGCTCCACTAGCAGTTCTAGCACAGATACGCAGTATTTT
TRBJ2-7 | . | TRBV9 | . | CASSVEQFSYEQYF | TGTGCCAGCAGCGTAGAACAGTTTTCCTACGAGCAGTACTTC
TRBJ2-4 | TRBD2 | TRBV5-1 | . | CASSLDSGAEGDIQYF | TGCGCCAGCAGCTTGGATAGCGGGGCGGAGGGTGACATTCAGTACTTC
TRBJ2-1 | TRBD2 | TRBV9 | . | CASSPSGSNEQFF | TGTGCCAGCAGCCCTAGCGGGAGCAATGAGCAGTTCTTC
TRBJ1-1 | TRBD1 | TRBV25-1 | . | CASSPTGGTEAFF | TGTGCCAGCTCCCCGACAGGGGGGACTGAAGCTTTCTTT
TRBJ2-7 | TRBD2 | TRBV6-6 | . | CASSPPSGSPYEQYF | TGTGCCAGCAGTCCCCCTAGCGGGAGTCCCTACGAGCAGTACTTC
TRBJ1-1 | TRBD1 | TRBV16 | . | CASSKTGWNTEAFF | TGTGCCAGCAGCAAGACAGGGTGGAACACTGAAGCTTTCTTT
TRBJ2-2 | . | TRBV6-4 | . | CASSDVGVSPGELFF | TGTGCCAGCAGTGACGTGGGAGTATCCCCCGGGGAGCTGTTTTTT
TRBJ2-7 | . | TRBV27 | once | CASSFSGPAYEQYF | TGTGCCAGCAGTTTCTCCGGACCGGCCTACGAGCAGTACTTC
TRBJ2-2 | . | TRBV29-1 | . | CSVLLAENTGELFF | TGCAGCGTCCTACTAGCAGAGAACACCGGGGAGCTGTTTTTT
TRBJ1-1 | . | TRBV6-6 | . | CASRYGNTEAFF | TGTGCCAGCAGATATGGGAACACTGAAGCTTTCTTT
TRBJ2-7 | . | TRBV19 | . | CASSIRSAGAYEQYF | TGTGCCAGTAGTATTCGGAGCGCAGGGGCCTACGAGCAGTACTTC
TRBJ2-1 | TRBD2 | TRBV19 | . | CASIDRRGAGNEQFF | TGTGCCAGTATCGATCGGCGGGGGGCAGGAAATGAGCAGTTCTTC
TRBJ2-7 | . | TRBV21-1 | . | CASRQLAGVTNYEQYF | TGTGCCTCCCGCCAGCTAGCGGGAGTTACTAACTACGAGCAGTACTTC
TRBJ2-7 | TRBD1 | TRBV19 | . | CASSIGGQGYEQYF | TGTGCCAGTAGTATCGGGGGACAGGGGTACGAGCAGTACTTC
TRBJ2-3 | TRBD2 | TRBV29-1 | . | CSVEIGTGGTPLF | TGCAGCGTTGAGATCGGAACGGGGGGGACCCCCCTGTTT
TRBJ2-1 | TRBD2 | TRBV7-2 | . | CASSFGLAEHHYNEQFF | TGTGCCAGCAGCTTTGGACTAGCGGAACACCATTACAATGAGCAGTTCTTC
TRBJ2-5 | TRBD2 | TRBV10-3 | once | CAIGREGWETQYF | TGTGCCATCGGTCGGGAGGGATGGGAGACCCAGTACTTC
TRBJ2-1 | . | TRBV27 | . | CASSFGRDYYNEQFF | TGTGCCAGCAGTTTCGGGCGGGATTACTACAATGAGCAGTTCTTC
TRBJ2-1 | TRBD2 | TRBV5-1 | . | CASSLAGTSGYNEQFF | TGCGCCAGCAGCTTGGCTGGGACTAGCGGTTACAATGAGCAGTTCTTC
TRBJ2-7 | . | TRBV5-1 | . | CASSLAGEDYSYEQYF | TGCGCCAGCAGCTTGGCCGGAGAGGACTATTCCTACGAGCAGTACTTC
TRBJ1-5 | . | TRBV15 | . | CATSRDRGAQPQHF | TGTGCCACCAGCAGAGATCGGGGGGCCCAGCCCCAGCATTTT
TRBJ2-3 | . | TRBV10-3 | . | CAISDPAGADTQYF | TGTGCCATCAGTGACCCGGCAGGGGCAGATACGCAGTATTTT
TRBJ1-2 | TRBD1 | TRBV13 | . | CASTFPTGENYGYTF | TGTGCCAGCACCTTCCCGACAGGGGAGAACTATGGCTACACCTTC
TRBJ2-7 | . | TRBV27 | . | CASSSPPGGRYEQYF | TGTGCCAGCAGCTCACCACCGGGGGGCCGCTACGAGCAGTACTTC
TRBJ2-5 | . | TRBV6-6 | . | CASSYVSNKETQYF | TGTGCCAGCAGTTACGTCTCAAACAAAGAGACCCAGTACTTC
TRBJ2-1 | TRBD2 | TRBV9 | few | CASSVGAGDPYNEQFF | TGTGCCAGCAGCGTAGGGGCGGGAGACCCCTACAATGAGCAGTTCTTC
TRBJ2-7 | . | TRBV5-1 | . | CASSMKPHEQYF | TGCGCCAGCAGCATGAAGCCCCACGAGCAGTACTTC
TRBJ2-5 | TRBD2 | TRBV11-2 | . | CASSLGGLAGASQETQYF | TGTGCCAGCAGCTTAGGAGGGCTAGCGGGAGCTTCGCAAGAGACCCAGTACTTC
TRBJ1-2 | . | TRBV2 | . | CANKQWGGNYGYTF | TGTGCCAACAAACAATGGGGGGGCAACTATGGCTACACCTTC
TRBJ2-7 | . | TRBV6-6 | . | CASSYYVGSSYEQYF | TGTGCCAGCAGTTATTACGTCGGCAGCTCCTACGAGCAGTACTTC
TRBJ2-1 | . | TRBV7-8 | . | CASSGRRGPTYNEQFF | TGTGCCAGCAGCGGCAGGCGGGGCCCCACCTACAATGAGCAGTTCTTC
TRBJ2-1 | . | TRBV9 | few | CASSVDLRNNEQFF | TGTGCCAGCAGCGTAGACCTTAGGAACAATGAGCAGTTCTTC
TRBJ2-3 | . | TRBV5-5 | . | CASSFNPTGGDTQYF | TGTGCCAGCAGCTTCAACCCGACCGGCGGGGATACGCAGTATTTT
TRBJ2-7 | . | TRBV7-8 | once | CASSLVRVSYEQYF | TGTGCCAGCAGCTTAGTGAGGGTGAGCTACGAGCAGTACTTC
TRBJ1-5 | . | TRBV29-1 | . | CSVEAGQGQPQHF | TGCAGCGTTGAAGCTGGACAAGGGCAGCCCCAGCATTTT
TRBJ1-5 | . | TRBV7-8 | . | CASSLAPRAANQPQHF | TGTGCCAGCAGCTTAGCCCCCAGGGCAGCCAATCAGCCCCAGCATTTT
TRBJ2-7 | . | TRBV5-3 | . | CARSLAGGSPNRLTSYEQYF | TGTGCCAGAAGCTTGGCCGGGGGAAGTCCCAATAGACTAACCTCCTACGAGCAGTACTTC
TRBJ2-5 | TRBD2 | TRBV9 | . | CASSEGLAGLQETQYF | TGTGCCAGCAGCGAGGGACTAGCGGGCCTCCAAGAGACCCAGTACTTC
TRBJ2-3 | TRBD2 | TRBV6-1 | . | CASQSGGSNTDTQYF | TGTGCCAGCCAATCCGGCGGGAGTAATACAGATACGCAGTATTTT
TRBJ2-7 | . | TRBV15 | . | CATSRVPPWDYEQYF | TGTGCCACCAGCAGAGTGCCTCCCTGGGACTACGAGCAGTACTTC
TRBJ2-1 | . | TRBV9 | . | CASSVFQRLPDNEQFF | TGTGCCAGCAGCGTTTTCCAGCGTCTTCCTGACAATGAGCAGTTCTTC
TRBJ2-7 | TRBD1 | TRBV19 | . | CASSRDRVNEQYF | TGTGCCAGTAGTCGGGACAGGGTAAACGAGCAGTACTTC
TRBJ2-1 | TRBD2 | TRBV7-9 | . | CASSNLPSGRGEQFF | TGTGCCAGCAGCAATCTCCCTAGCGGGAGGGGTGAGCAGTTCTTC
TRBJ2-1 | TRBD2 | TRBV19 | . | CASSISGLAGNEQFF | TGTGCCAGTAGTATTAGTGGACTAGCAGGCAATGAGCAGTTCTTC
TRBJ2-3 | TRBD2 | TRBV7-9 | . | CASSLVALAASTDTQYF | TGTGCCAGCAGCTTAGTTGCGCTAGCGGCTAGCACAGATACGCAGTATTTT
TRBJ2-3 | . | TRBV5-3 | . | CARSFLQPSTDTQYF | TGTGCCAGAAGTTTTCTCCAACCTAGCACAGATACGCAGTATTTT
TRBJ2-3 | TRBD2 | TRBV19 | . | CASSVGLAGGTDTQYF | TGTGCCAGTAGTGTAGGACTAGCGGGAGGTACAGATACGCAGTATTTT
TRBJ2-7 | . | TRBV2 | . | CASRTAGVPSYEQYF | TGTGCCAGCAGGACCGCAGGGGTCCCCTCCTACGAGCAGTACTTC
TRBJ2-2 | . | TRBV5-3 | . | CARRADRYTGELFF | TGTGCCAGAAGGGCCGACAGATACACCGGGGAGCTGTTTTTT
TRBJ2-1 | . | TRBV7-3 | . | CASSPSPTYNEQFF | TGTGCCAGCAGCCCCAGCCCTACCTACAATGAGCAGTTCTTC
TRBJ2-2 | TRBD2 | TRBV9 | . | CASSTTSGENTGELFF | TGTGCCAGCAGCACGACTAGCGGGGAGAACACCGGGGAGCTGTTTTTT
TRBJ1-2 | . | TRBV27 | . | CASSWGRSYGYTF | TGTGCCAGCAGTTGGGGGCGGAGCTATGGCTACACCTTC
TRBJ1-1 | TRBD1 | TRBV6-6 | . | CASTEDRDGTEAFF | TGTGCCAGCACCGAGGACAGGGACGGCACTGAAGCTTTCTTT
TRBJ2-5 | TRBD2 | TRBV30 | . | CAWSVRPGSGPQETQYF | TGTGCCTGGAGTGTACGGCCGGGTAGCGGGCCCCAAGAGACCCAGTACTTC
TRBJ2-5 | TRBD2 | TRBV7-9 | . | CASSLGGSQETQYF | TGTGCCAGCAGCCTCGGGGGGAGTCAAGAGACCCAGTACTTC